What follows are 19 T cell receptor beta chains derived from one specimen sequenced in a study of shared clonotypes between healthy human individuals. Clones were read by immunoSEQ multiplex PCR, and TCRdb kept only the in-frame ones, dropping some. The sample shows some 1,100,000 clones, 75% to 85% of them seen only once. The sequenced sample was memory CD4+ T cells from PBMCs. Documented subset: CD45RA-negative fraction. These receptors came from a man aged 18 to 30 in good health. Some clones in this sample may be carry-over from other donors' samples.

This chain joins TRBV7-3 and TRBJ2-2; 9 positions agree with TRBD1. Trimming took 5 bases from V and 0 from J; bases not matched to a gene: 10. This CDR3 has 18 residues. Germline-derived CDR1 and CDR2 are SGHTA and FQGTGA. Here the CDR3 DNA reads TGTGCCAGCAGCCAGCGTTTGGGACAGGGACCGAACACCGGGGAGCTGTTTTTT. Translating it yields CASSQRLGQGPNTGELFF.

V gene TRBV5-5 combines with J gene TRBJ1-2, with D unresolved. V was shortened by 6 bases and J by 4 bases, with 16 bases between the two germline ends. The CDR3 spans 14 residues. Germline V gene sequence: CDR1 SGHKS, CDR2 YYEKEE (reference sequence). CDR3: CASNLGVQGYGYTF. CDR3 in DNA: TGTGCCAGCAACCTAGGTGTGCAAGGCTATGGCTACACCTTC. The full variable domain, completed using reference TRBV5-5 and TRBJ1-2, is DAGVTQSPTHLIKTRGQQVTLRCSPISGHKSVSWYQQVLGQGPQFIFQYYEKEERGRGNFPDRFSARQFPNYSSELNVNALLLGDSALYLCASNLGVQGYGYTFGSGTRLTVV.

This clone was recorded at least ten times. V and J are TRBV30 and TRBJ1-4; 7 bases line up with TRBD1. CDR1 and CDR2 from the germline V gene are GTSNPN and SVGIG (reference sequence). This CDR3 spans 14 amino acids. Trimming removed 3 bases from V and 6 bases from J; junction bases left unmatched: 7. The DNA of the CDR3 is TGTGCCTGGAGCCTAGGGGGCCAGGATGAAAAACTGTTTTTT. Translated: CAWSLGGQDEKLFF. Full variable domain (rest looked up from reference TRBV30 and TRBJ1-4): SQTIHQWPATLVQPVGSPLSLECTVEGTSNPNLYWYRQAAGRGLQLLFYSVGIGQISSEVPQNLSASRPQDRQFILSSKKLLLSDSGFYLCAWSLGGQDEKLFFGSGTQLSVL.

The chain uses TRBV11-3 and TRBJ2-2, with D hard to call. Trimming pared 3 bases from V and 4 bases from J, leaving 6 bases between. CDR3 size: 13 residues. The germline CDR1 and CDR2 sequences are SGHNT and YENEEA. The CDR3 nucleotides are TGTGCCAGCAGCTTTTCCAGCACCGGGGAGCTGTTTTTT. This codes for CASSFSSTGELFF.

The rearrangement links TRBV5-1 to TRBJ2-5, with a possible D match to TRBD2 (6 bases). V lost 10 bases, J lost 6 bases, and 19 bases lay in between. Germline V gives CDR1 SGHRS, CDR2 YFSETQ. This CDR3 is 13 amino acids long. The CDR3 bases are TGCGCCTGCCGGGACTCCAACGAACAGACCCAGTACTTC. Amino acids: CACRDSNEQTQYF.

The V gene is TRBV10-3, the J gene TRBJ1-4; possible D gene TRBD1, 5 bases. Germline-derived CDR1 and CDR2 are ENHRY and SYGVKD. The V end lost 0 bases, the J end lost 3 bases, and 8 bases lay between the germline ends. The CDR3 spans 15 residues. CDR3 protein: CAISESGGANEKLFF. DNA of the CDR3: TGTGCCATCAGTGAGTCGGGAGGGGCTAATGAAAAACTGTTTTTT.

The genes are TRBV28 and TRBJ1-4, with TRBD1 identical over 9 bases. Germline CDR1 MDHEN, CDR2 SYDVKM. Germline trimming cut 5 bases from V and 7 bases from J; bases unmatched to any gene: 5. The CDR3 extends over 14 amino acids. DNA for the CDR3: TGTGCCAGCAGTCGCGGGACAGGGAGTGAAAAACTGTTTTTT. This sequence encodes CASSRGTGSEKLFF.

The chain joins TRBV28 to TRBJ1-3, with D perhaps TRBD1 (5 bases). Germline CDR1 reads MDHEN; CDR2 reads SYDVKM. The length of the CDR3 is 15 residues. V was cut by 7 bases and J by 6 bases, with 19 bases left in between. DNA for the CDR3: TGTGCCAGCACACCAGGGAATATGCTTGAAAACACCATATATTTT. Translation: CASTPGNMLENTIYF. Full variable domain (rest looked up from reference TRBV28 and TRBJ1-3): DVKVTQSSRYLVKRTGEKVFLECVQDMDHENMFWYRQDPGLGLRLIYFSYDVKMKEKGDIPEGYSVSREKKERFSLILESASTNQTSMYLCASTPGNMLENTIYFGEGSWLTVV.

The rearrangement joins TRBV5-1 to TRBJ1-2; TRBD1 matches 11 bases. V was pared by 0 bases and J by 8 bases, with 0 bases of the junction left unmatched. Looked up from germline, CDR1 is SGHRS and CDR2 is YFSETQ. The CDR3 consists of 13 residues. CDR3 sequence reads: CASSLGTGGGYTF. The CDR3 DNA is TGCGCCAGCAGCTTGGGGACAGGGGGCGGCTACACCTTC.

J is TRBJ2-7 and V is TRBV10-1; 10 nucleotides line up with TRBD2. CDR1 is WNHNN, CDR2 SYGVQD, per germline (reference sequence). Trimming at V came to 4 bases and at J to 2 bases, leaving 2 bases not matched to a gene. The CDR3 is 14 residues long. CDR3 nucleotide sequence: TGCGCCAGCAGTGTAAGCGGGAGGGCCTACGAGCAGTACTTC. It encodes CASSVSGRAYEQYF.

The chain links TRBV4-3 to TRBJ2-7; D remains ambiguous. CDR3 length equals 17 residues. Trimming shortened V by 0 bases and J by 2 bases, and 17 bases separated the two germline ends. Germline loops: CDR1 LGHNA, CDR2 YSLEER. This chain's CDR3 is CASSQDKGSQAPYEQYF. The CDR3 DNA follows: TGCGCCAGCAGCCAAGATAAAGGCAGCCAGGCACCCTACGAGCAGTACTTC.

The chain joins TRBV18 to TRBJ2-7; 9 bases match TRBD1. The J segment lost 3 bases and the V segment lost 5 bases, leaving 2 bases of the junction unmatched. Per germline, CDR1 KGHSH and CDR2 LQKENI. This CDR3 has 13 residues. The CDR3 here is CASSSDRGYEQYF. The CDR3, as DNA: TGTGCCAGCTCATCGGACAGGGGCTACGAGCAGTACTTC. The whole variable domain, filled in from reference TRBV18 and TRBJ2-7, reads NAGVMQNPRHLVRRRGQEARLRCSPMKGHSHVYWYRQLPEEGLKFMVYLQKENIIDESGMPKERFSAEFPKEGPSILRIQQVVRGDSAAYFCASSSDRGYEQYFGPGTRLTVT.

This clone was recorded once. V is TRBV28 and J is TRBJ1-1; no clear D gene. The CDR3 covers 14 residues. V dropped 7 bases and J dropped 7 bases, with 19 bases sitting between them. Germline-derived CDR1 and CDR2 are MDHEN and SYDVKM. The CDR3 sequence: CASTSGGGLSEAFF. The DNA for the CDR3 is TGTGCCAGCACCAGCGGCGGAGGTTTGAGTGAAGCTTTCTTT.

The rearrangement joins TRBV29-1 to TRBJ2-1; 8 nucleotides agree with TRBD2. V dropped 7 bases and J dropped 3; count of bases not matched to a gene: 2. This CDR3 has 12 amino acids. The germline V gene has CDR1 SQVTM and CDR2 ANQGSEA. CDR3 loop: CSGGTSYNEQFF. The CDR3 nucleotides are TGCAGCGGAGGGACTAGCTACAATGAGCAGTTCTTC.

This clone was observed at least ten times. V gene TRBV19 combines with J gene TRBJ1-1; TRBD1 matches 9 bases. The CDR3 runs to 17 residues. With V trimmed by 6 bases and J by 1 base, 12 bases remained unmatched. Germline V gene lookup returns CDR1 LNHDA and CDR2 SQIVND (reference sequence). The DNA for the CDR3 is TGTGCCAGTAGGGCGAGCTCGGGACAGGGCCCGAACACTGAAGCTTTCTTT. Translated: CASRASSGQGPNTEAFF.

The gene calls are TRBV5-1 and TRBJ1-4; TRBD1 agrees at 8 bases. CDR1 SGHRS and CDR2 YFSETQ come from the germline V gene. J was trimmed by 7 bases and V by 3 bases; bases with no gene match: 8. There are 15 residues in the CDR3. CDR3 bases: TGCGCCAGCAGCTCGCAGGGGGCGGTCGGTGAAAAACTGTTTTTT. This sequence encodes CASSSQGAVGEKLFF.

V is TRBV20-1 and J is TRBJ2-1; no firm D call. Germline CDR1 and CDR2: DFQATT and SNEGSKA (reference sequence). CDR3 length: 10 amino acids. V was pared by 6 bases and J by 5 bases, with 5 bases between. Here the CDR3 reads CSALHNEQFF. DNA of the CDR3: TGCAGTGCCCTCCACAATGAGCAGTTCTTC.

V gene TRBV10-3 combines with J gene TRBJ2-3; tentatively, D is TRBD2 (5 bases). Germline V gene sequence: CDR1 ENHRY, CDR2 SYGVKD. Between the trimmed V and J ends, which lost 6 bases and 1 base, there was a span of 5 bases. There are 12 residues in the CDR3. CDR3 loop: CAISGGTDTQYF. The CDR3 DNA reads as TGTGCCATCAGCGGGGGCACAGATACGCAGTATTTT.

The V gene is TRBV30, the J gene TRBJ1-2; D is unresolved. The V and J ends lost 1 base and 8 bases respectively, with 14 bases between them. Per the germline V gene, CDR1 is GTSNPN and CDR2 is SVGIG (reference sequence). This CDR3 is 13 amino acids long. This CDR3 reads CAWSAQRPAGYTF. CDR3 DNA sequence: TGTGCCTGGAGTGCGCAGCGCCCAGCGGGCTACACCTTC. Combining the CDR3 with reference TRBV30 and TRBJ1-2 gives the whole variable domain SQTIHQWPATLVQPVGSPLSLECTVEGTSNPNLYWYRQAAGRGLQLLFYSVGIGQISSEVPQNLSASRPQDRQFILSSKKLLLSDSGFYLCAWSAQRPAGYTFGSGTRLTVV.